This TCR beta chain was recovered during a study of regulatory T cells in long-lasting Graves disease. Overall study context: Persistence in Graves' disease denoted antithyroid drug use beyond 5 years alongside positive TSH receptor antibodies.

Germline CDR1 and CDR2: ENHRY and SYGVKD. The CDR3 has 11 amino acids. V was pared by 3 bases and J by 10 bases, with 9 bases between. Both iRepertoire HTBI primers and Arm-PCR of CDR3 regions were used to build the TCR beta libraries. TCRdb re-called the multiplex PCR reads with MiXCR, one entry per CDR3 protein. The table has fewer than 400,000 distinct CDR3 sequences, around 19% seen once. Specified time point: persistent/refractory GD, antithyroid drugs over 5 years with positive TRAb. The TCR library was made from RNA extracted from PBMCs. This clonotype has a count of ten or more. The antigen is undetermined. Study conclusions and caveats: The study examined only peripheral blood, not thyroid tissue. Segments TRBV28, TRBJ1-2 and TRBJ2-5 showed preferential usage in persistent disease.

The origin of this receptor is a female donor with Graves disease. This sequence joins TRBV10-3 and TRBJ1-2; no reliable D call. The sample consisted of peripheral blood mononuclear cells (PBMCs), taken when the disease was refractory, from a patient treated with antithyroid drugs. The CDR3, as DNA: TGTGCCATCAGTGACCAAGTAACCTACACCTTC. It specifies CAISDQVTYTF.